This T cell receptor beta chain originates from a study of shared clonotypes between healthy human individuals. Study background: Plates per donor: three CD4 naive, three CD4 memory, two CD8 naive, one CD8 memory.

The junction had 0 bases not matched to a gene; V was cut back by 2 bases and J by 4 bases. The length of the CDR3 is 13 residues. Germline assignment: CDR1 SGHTA and CDR2 FQGTGA. Study-wide results and caveats: It was observed that 5% to 6.5% of naive CD4 clonotypes were shared across several donors.

Deep-level running was used for the assay. Measured with immunoSEQ multiplex PCR; TCRdb has only the in-frame clones, and not every one. The data contain about 1,500,000 clones, around 97% of them singletons. Turning to this clone: As yet, its antigen is unknown.

The authors divided CD4+ cells into CD45RA+ naive and CD45RA-negative memory subsets. The source material was naive CD4+ T cells sorted from blood. Subset defined: CD45RA+ positively selected. This sequence was found in a man aged 30 to 39 in good health. The chain is built from TRBV7-3 and TRBJ2-5; 8 bases map to TRBD1. DNA of the CDR3: TGTGCCAGCAGCTTAGGGACAGGAGAGACCCAGTACTTC. Protein product: CASSLGTGETQYF.